This T cell receptor beta chain stems from a study of brain T cells in children with intractable seizures. General study points: Pre-surgery blood may have been undersampled, hiding some clones.

Profiling relied on immunoSEQ multiplex PCR, and the TCRdb table lists in-frame clones only, not all of them. Of about 320,000 clones listed, more than 85% are singletons. The time point was: blood from clinic visit 5 months post-surgery; TSC patient then seizure free. Sequencing was limited to surgery cases with top T cell transcript signatures in brain tissue. At least one anti-epileptic drug was given before surgery. For this clone: No antigen is known for it.

CDR3 size: 16 residues. V shed 3 bases and J shed 1 base, with 10 bases lying between them. Germline loops: CDR1 SNHLY, CDR2 FYNNEI. This chain joins TRBV2 and TRBJ2-6; D gene ambiguous. The receptor was derived from a boy in the first two years of life with tuberous sclerosis and intractable seizures. Source: peripheral blood, taken more than 4 months after surgery. CDR3 amino acids: CASSDQGGSGANVLTF. Written as DNA, the CDR3 is TGTGCCAGCAGTGATCAAGGCGGATCTGGGGCCAACGTCCTGACTTTC.